A selection of T cell receptor beta chains follows, all from one sample in a study of cytotoxic CD8 clonotypes in ibrutinib-treated CLL. Profiled with immunoSEQ multiplex PCR; TCRdb holds only in-frame clones, not every one. The table records about 130,000 clones, about 78% of them present only once. Sequences were derived from PBMCs, sampled after 24 months of ibrutinib treatment. The receptors were sampled from a human donor with chronic lymphocytic leukemia. Both conserved end residues are part of each CDR3. The D gene is left open where the match is weak. Clone size, where shown, is once, few, many, or a class for clones that have expanded.

CDR3 length: 15; D gene: .; J gene: TRBJ2-2; clone size: few; V gene: TRBV5-1; CDR3 protein: CASSFLGSHTGELFF; CDR3 DNA: TGCGCCAGCAGCTTCCTCGGGTCCCACACCGGGGAGCTGTTTTTT
CDR3 length: 13; D gene: TRBD1; J gene: TRBJ1-1; clone size: .; V gene: TRBV7-3; CDR3 protein: CASGTGVNTEAFF; CDR3 DNA: TGTGCCAGCGGGACAGGGGTGAACACTGAAGCTTTCTTT
CDR3 length: 11; D gene: .; J gene: TRBJ1-6; clone size: few; V gene: TRBV5-6; CDR3 protein: CASSGSSPLHF; CDR3 DNA: TGTGCCAGCAGCGGGAGTTCACCCCTCCACTTT
CDR3 length: 14; D gene: .; J gene: TRBJ1-2; clone size: .; V gene: TRBV12-5; CDR3 protein: CASGLVLRAGGYTF; CDR3 DNA: TGTGCTAGTGGTTTGGTACTACGGGCCGGGGGCTACACCTTC
CDR3 length: 14; D gene: TRBD2; J gene: TRBJ2-1; clone size: .; V gene: TRBV7-9; CDR3 protein: CASSFGSGEGEQFF; CDR3 DNA: TGTGCCAGCAGCTTCGGTAGCGGGGAAGGTGAGCAGTTCTTC
CDR3 length: 14; D gene: TRBD1; J gene: TRBJ2-3; clone size: .; V gene: TRBV7-2; CDR3 protein: CASTTGTGTDTQYF; CDR3 DNA: TGTGCCAGTACGACAGGGACCGGCACAGATACGCAGTATTTT
CDR3 length: 13; D gene: .; J gene: TRBJ2-7; clone size: .; V gene: TRBV7-9; CDR3 protein: CASSPPAEAGRYF; CDR3 DNA: TGTGCCAGCAGCCCGCCCGCTGAGGCAGGGCGGTACTTC
CDR3 length: 13; D gene: .; J gene: TRBJ2-7; clone size: .; V gene: TRBV9; CDR3 protein: CASSVDGGEGLYF; CDR3 DNA: TGTGCCAGCAGCGTAGATGGGGGAGAGGGGCTGTACTTC
CDR3 length: 11; D gene: .; J gene: TRBJ2-3; clone size: .; V gene: TRBV20-1; CDR3 protein: CSTLWGDTQYF; CDR3 DNA: TGCAGTACCCTTTGGGGAGATACGCAGTATTTT
CDR3 length: 15; D gene: TRBD1; J gene: TRBJ2-4; clone size: .; V gene: TRBV7-3; CDR3 protein: CASSRYGQDQNIQYF; CDR3 DNA: TGTGCCAGCAGCCGATACGGACAGGACCAAAACATTCAGTACTTC
CDR3 length: 13; D gene: .; J gene: TRBJ2-4; clone size: few; V gene: TRBV19; CDR3 protein: CASSIRPQDIQYF; CDR3 DNA: TGTGCCAGTAGTATCCGGCCCCAGGACATTCAGTACTTC
CDR3 length: 15; D gene: .; J gene: TRBJ2-2; clone size: few; V gene: TRBV7-9; CDR3 protein: CASSLGLWGAGELFF; CDR3 DNA: TGTGCCAGCAGCTTAGGTCTGTGGGGTGCCGGGGAGCTGTTTTTT
CDR3 length: 15; D gene: TRBD2; J gene: TRBJ2-1; clone size: .; V gene: TRBV6-1; CDR3 protein: CASSEGGGAFDEQFF; CDR3 DNA: TGTGCCAGCAGTGAAGGCGGGGGGGCCTTCGATGAGCAGTTCTTC
CDR3 length: 15; D gene: .; J gene: TRBJ2-3; clone size: .; V gene: TRBV5-4; CDR3 protein: CASSLGGQSTDTQYF; CDR3 DNA: TGTGCCAGCAGCTTGGGGGGCCAAAGCACAGATACGCAGTATTTT
CDR3 length: 14; D gene: TRBD2; J gene: TRBJ2-7; clone size: once; V gene: TRBV25-1; CDR3 protein: CASTGGSATYEQYF; CDR3 DNA: TGTGCCAGCACGGGGGGGAGCGCGACCTACGAGCAGTACTTC
CDR3 length: 15; D gene: TRBD2; J gene: TRBJ2-5; clone size: .; V gene: TRBV5-1; CDR3 protein: CASSPGGTPGETQYF; CDR3 DNA: TGCGCCAGCAGCCCGGGGGGGACCCCCGGGGAGACCCAGTACTTC
CDR3 length: 16; D gene: .; J gene: TRBJ1-4; clone size: .; V gene: TRBV5-1; CDR3 protein: CASSKTPGSVNEKLFF; CDR3 DNA: TGCGCCAGCAGCAAGACACCCGGTAGTGTTAATGAAAAACTGTTTTTT
CDR3 length: 16; D gene: .; J gene: TRBJ2-7; clone size: .; V gene: TRBV5-1; CDR3 protein: CASSLVTFLRTYEQYF; CDR3 DNA: TGCGCCAGCAGCTTGGTCACGTTCTTGAGGACCTACGAGCAGTACTTC
CDR3 length: 15; D gene: TRBD1; J gene: TRBJ1-3; clone size: once; V gene: TRBV9; CDR3 protein: CASSIQDRRGNTIYF; CDR3 DNA: TGTGCCAGCAGCATTCAGGACAGGAGGGGAAACACCATATATTTT
CDR3 length: 14; D gene: .; J gene: TRBJ2-6; clone size: once; V gene: TRBV5-8; CDR3 protein: CASSFRAGANVLTF; CDR3 DNA: TGTGCCAGCAGCTTTAGGGCTGGGGCCAACGTCCTGACTTTC
CDR3 length: 16; D gene: .; J gene: TRBJ1-4; clone size: few; V gene: TRBV6-5; CDR3 protein: CASSSRGPPSSEKLFF; CDR3 DNA: TGTGCCAGCAGTTCCCGGGGACCCCCATCCAGCGAAAAACTGTTTTTT
CDR3 length: 13; D gene: .; J gene: TRBJ2-2; clone size: .; V gene: TRBV4-1; CDR3 protein: CASSQEWAGELFF; CDR3 DNA: TGCGCCAGCAGCCAAGAATGGGCCGGGGAGCTGTTTTTT
CDR3 length: 15; D gene: .; J gene: TRBJ1-1; clone size: .; V gene: TRBV5-1; CDR3 protein: CASSPGTGWGTEAFF; CDR3 DNA: TGCGCCAGCAGCCCGGGGACCGGATGGGGCACTGAAGCTTTCTTT
CDR3 length: 15; D gene: TRBD2; J gene: TRBJ2-7; clone size: few; V gene: TRBV6-5; CDR3 protein: CASTPGLAGAGEQYF; CDR3 DNA: TGTGCCAGCACCCCGGGACTAGCGGGGGCGGGGGAGCAGTACTTC
CDR3 length: 14; D gene: .; J gene: TRBJ2-7; clone size: .; V gene: TRBV10-3; CDR3 protein: CAISEQQGPYEQYF; CDR3 DNA: TGTGCCATCAGTGAGCAACAGGGCCCCTACGAGCAGTACTTC
CDR3 length: 14; D gene: TRBD1; J gene: TRBJ1-6; clone size: .; V gene: TRBV5-4; CDR3 protein: CASTKTGVDSPLHF; CDR3 DNA: TGTGCCAGCACCAAAACAGGGGTCGATTCACCCCTCCACTTT
CDR3 length: 14; D gene: .; J gene: TRBJ2-2; clone size: .; V gene: TRBV11-3; CDR3 protein: CASSPRVGAGELFF; CDR3 DNA: TGTGCCAGCAGCCCCCGGGTGGGCGCCGGGGAGCTGTTTTTT
CDR3 length: 17; D gene: TRBD1; J gene: TRBJ2-3; clone size: .; V gene: TRBV10-3; CDR3 protein: CAISGPTTGVGGDTQYF; CDR3 DNA: TGTGCCATCAGTGGGCCCACCACAGGGGTCGGTGGGGATACGCAGTATTTT
CDR3 length: 14; D gene: TRBD1; J gene: TRBJ1-1; clone size: .; V gene: TRBV27; CDR3 protein: CASSLGQGNTEAFF; CDR3 DNA: TGTGCCAGCAGTTTAGGACAGGGGAACACTGAAGCTTTCTTT